This note documents a single T cell receptor beta chain sequence. No antigen is known for it. The data derive from a study of cytotoxic CD8 clonotypes in ibrutinib-treated CLL. Study context: Samples had a mean of roughly 260,000 productive templates and approximately 90,000 productive rearrangements. Overall study findings and caveats: While tracking circulating CD8+ T-cell counts, baseline clonality exceeded that of age-matched healthy donors.

V lost 6 bases and J lost 8, with 19 bases in between. The CDR3 is 15 amino acids. The germline CDR1 and CDR2 sequences are MNHEY and SVGAGI. The table came from immunoSEQ multiplex PCR; TCRdb's copy has only in-frame clones and leaves some out. The data show 70,000 to 80,000 clones, with more than 75% seen just once and less than 9% held by the top ten. The material was PBMCs, obtained at disease progression, from a patient treated with ibrutinib. The chain joins TRBV6-5 to TRBJ1-4; unclear D gene. This TCR was recovered from a human donor with chronic lymphocytic leukemia. CDR3 region: CASRADAAATEKLFF. The CDR3 DNA reads TGTGCCAGCAGAGCTGACGCCGCGGCTACCGAAAAACTGTTTTTT.